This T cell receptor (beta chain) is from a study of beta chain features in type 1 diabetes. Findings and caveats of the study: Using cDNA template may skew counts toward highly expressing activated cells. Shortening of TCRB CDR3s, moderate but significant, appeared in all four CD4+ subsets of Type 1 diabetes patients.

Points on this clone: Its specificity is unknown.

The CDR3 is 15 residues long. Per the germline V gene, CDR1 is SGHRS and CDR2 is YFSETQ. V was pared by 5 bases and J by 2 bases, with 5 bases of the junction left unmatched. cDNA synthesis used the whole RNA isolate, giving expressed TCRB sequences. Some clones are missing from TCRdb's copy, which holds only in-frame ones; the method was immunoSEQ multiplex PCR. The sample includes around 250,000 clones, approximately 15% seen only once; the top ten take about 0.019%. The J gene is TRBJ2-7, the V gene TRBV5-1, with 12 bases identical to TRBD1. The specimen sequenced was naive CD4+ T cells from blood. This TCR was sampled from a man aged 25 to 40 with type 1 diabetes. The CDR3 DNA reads TGCGCCAGCAGACGGGGACAGGGGGCAGCCTACGAGCAGTACTTC. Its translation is CASRRGQGAAYEQYF. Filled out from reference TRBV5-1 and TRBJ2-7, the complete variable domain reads KAGVTQTPRYLIKTRGQQVTLSCSPISGHRSVSWYQQTPGQGLQFLFEYFSETQRNKGNFPGRFSGRQFSNSRSEMNVSTLELGDSALYLCASRRGQGAAYEQYFGPGTRLTVT.